Listed below are T cell receptor beta chains from one sample, sequenced in a study of blood T cell repertoires in COVID-19. Generated by immunoSEQ multiplex PCR, the TCRdb table keeps only in-frame clones and is missing some. The table records some 74,000 clones, more than 75% of them present only once. Sequencing was performed on peripheral blood. These receptors were collected from a man in his fifties with active COVID-19. CDR3s include the opening cysteine and the closing phenylalanine or tryptophan. The D gene is left open where the match is weak. Not all rows give a size; the values are once, few, many and, for expanded clones, a class.

v_call	d_call	j_call	clone_size	cdr3_nt	cdr3_aa
TRBV7-3	TRBD2	TRBJ2-7	once	TGTGCCAGCAGCTTAACCAGCGGGGGGCCCTACGAGCAGTACTTC	CASSLTSGGPYEQYF
TRBV7-2	.	TRBJ1-5	.	TGTGCCAGCAGCGCGGGACCGAACAATCAGCCCCAGCATTTT	CASSAGPNNQPQHF
TRBV5-6	.	TRBJ2-1	.	TGTGCCAGCAGCTTGACCCTAGTGAATAGCTACAATGAGCAGTTCTTC	CASSLTLVNSYNEQFF
TRBV5-1	TRBD1	TRBJ2-4	.	TGCGCCAGCAGTCCAGGGACAGGCGAGGGGAACATTCAGTACTTC	CASSPGTGEGNIQYF
TRBV5-6	TRBD1	TRBJ2-7	.	TGTGCCAGCAGTTCACCGGGACAGGGGAGGCCCTACGAGCAGTACTTC	CASSSPGQGRPYEQYF
TRBV9	.	TRBJ2-3	.	TGTGCCAGCAGCGGCGGGATTTCGGTGGGGGGCACAGATACGCAGTATTTT	CASSGGISVGGTDTQYF
TRBV24-1	TRBD2	TRBJ2-3	.	TGTGCCACCAGTGATTTGCGGGCTAGCGGGAACACAGATACGCAGTATTTT	CATSDLRASGNTDTQYF
TRBV9	TRBD2	TRBJ2-1	.	TGTGCCAGCAGCGTCCGAGCGGGAAGGTCCTACAATGAGCAGTTCTTC	CASSVRAGRSYNEQFF
TRBV28	.	TRBJ1-3	few	TGTGCCAGCAGTCTGTCCTACCTTAAAGGGGCTGGAAACACCATATATTTT	CASSLSYLKGAGNTIYF
TRBV3-1/TRBV3-2	.	TRBJ2-3	.	TGTGCCAGCAGCCAAAGGGGGAGCACAGATACGCAGTATTTT	CASSQRGSTDTQYF
TRBV6-5	.	TRBJ1-1	once	TGTGCCAGCAGTTACTCGTACGGGCAGGGGAACACTGAAGCTTTCTTT	CASSYSYGQGNTEAFF
TRBV6-5	TRBD1	TRBJ1-1	.	TGTGCCAGCCCCGACAGGGCTAGGAACACTGAAGCTTTCTTT	CASPDRARNTEAFF
TRBV3-1/TRBV3-2	.	TRBJ1-1	.	TGTGCCAGCAGCCAAGACAGGGGCACTGAAGCTTTCTTT	CASSQDRGTEAFF
TRBV5-1	.	TRBJ2-5	.	TGCGCCAGCAGCATGACAGGTTACCAACAAGAGACCCAGTACTTC	CASSMTGYQQETQYF
TRBV2	.	TRBJ1-2	once	TGTGCCAGCAGTGGATCGGGGAGCGTGTATGGCTACACCTTC	CASSGSGSVYGYTF
TRBV4-3	.	TRBJ1-1	.	TGCGCCAGCAGCCAAGAACCGGGACTCAAGAACACTGAAGCTTTCTTT	CASSQEPGLKNTEAFF